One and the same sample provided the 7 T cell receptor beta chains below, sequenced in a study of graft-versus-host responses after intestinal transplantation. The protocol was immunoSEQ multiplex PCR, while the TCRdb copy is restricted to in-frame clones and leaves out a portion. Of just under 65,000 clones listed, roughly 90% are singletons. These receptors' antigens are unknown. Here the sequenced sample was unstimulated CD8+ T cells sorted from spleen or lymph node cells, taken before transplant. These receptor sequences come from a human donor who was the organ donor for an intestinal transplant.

The CDR3 DNA reads TGTGCCAGCAGCTTGGGGGGACTAGCGGAGCAGTTCTTC. The encoded protein is CASSLGGLAEQFF. This sequence joins TRBV5-6 and TRBJ2-1; 10 bases map to TRBD2. Germline lookup yields CDR1 SGHDT and CDR2 YYEEEE. This CDR3 is built from 13 residues. V shed 0 bases, J shed 10 bases, and the junction held 1 base outside the gene matches.

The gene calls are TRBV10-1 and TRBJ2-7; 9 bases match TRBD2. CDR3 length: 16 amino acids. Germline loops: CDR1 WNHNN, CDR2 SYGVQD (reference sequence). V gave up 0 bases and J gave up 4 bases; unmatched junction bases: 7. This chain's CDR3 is CASSESASGIIYEQYF. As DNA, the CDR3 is TGCGCCAGCAGTGAGTCTGCTAGCGGGATAATTTACGAGCAGTACTTC.

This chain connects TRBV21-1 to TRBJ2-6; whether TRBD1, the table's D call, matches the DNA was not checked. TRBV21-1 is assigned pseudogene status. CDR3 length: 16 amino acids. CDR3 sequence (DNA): TGTGCCAGCAGCAAAGTCAGGGTCATGGGGGCCAACGTCCTGACTTTC. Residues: CASSKVRVMGANVLTF.

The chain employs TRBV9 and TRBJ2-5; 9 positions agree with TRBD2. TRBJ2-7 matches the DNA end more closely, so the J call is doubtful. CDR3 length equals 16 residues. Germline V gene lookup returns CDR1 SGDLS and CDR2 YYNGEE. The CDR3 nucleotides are TGTGCCAGCAGCGCCTCGGAGTCGGTAGCGGGAGTCGAGCAGTACTTC. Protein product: CASSASESVAGVEQYF.

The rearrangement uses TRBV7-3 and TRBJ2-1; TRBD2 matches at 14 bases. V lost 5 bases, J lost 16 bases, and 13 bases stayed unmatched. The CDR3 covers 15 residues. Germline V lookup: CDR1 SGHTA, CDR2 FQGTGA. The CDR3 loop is CASSQSWGLAGEIFF. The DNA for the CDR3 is TGTGCCAGCAGCCAGTCGTGGGGACTAGCGGGAGAAATTTTCTTC. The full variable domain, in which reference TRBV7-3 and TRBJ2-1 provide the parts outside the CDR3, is GAGVSQTPSNKVTEKGKYVELRCDPISGHTALYWYRQSLGQGPEFLIYFQGTGAADDSGLPNDRFFAVRPEGSVSTLKIQRTERGDSAVYLCASSQSWGLAGEIFFGPGTRLTVL.

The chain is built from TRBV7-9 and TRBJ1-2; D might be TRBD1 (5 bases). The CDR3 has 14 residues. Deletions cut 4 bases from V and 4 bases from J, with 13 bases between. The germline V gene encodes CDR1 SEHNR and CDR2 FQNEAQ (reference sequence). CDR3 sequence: CASSSLTVFYGYTF. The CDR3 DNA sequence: TGTGCCAGCAGCTCCTTGACAGTTTTCTATGGCTACACCTTC.

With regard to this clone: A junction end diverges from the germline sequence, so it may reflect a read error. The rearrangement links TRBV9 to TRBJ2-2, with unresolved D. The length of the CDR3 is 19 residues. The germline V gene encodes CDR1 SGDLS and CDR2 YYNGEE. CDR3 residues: CVSSENQYTVLANTGELFF. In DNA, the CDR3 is TGTGTCAGCAGCGAAAACCAATATACAGTACTCGCGAACACCGGGGAGCTGTTTTTT.